These 30 T cell receptor beta chains were sequenced from one sample in a study of beta chain features in type 1 diabetes. Every bit of the isolated RNA underwent reverse transcription, so sequencing read expressed TCRB transcripts. The assay was immunoSEQ multiplex PCR, and TCRdb's table has in-frame clones only and misses some. Among fewer than 650,000 clones, 15% to 17% were seen once, and the ten largest hold roughly 0.098%. The sequencing input was naive CD4+ T cells from blood. Receptors originate from a man in his late teens or twenties in good health.

This clone was seen only a few times. This chain uses TRBV18 with TRBJ2-7, with 10 bases fitting TRBD1. CDR3 length equals 14 residues. The ends lost 6 bases at V and 3 bases at J; junction bases unmatched: 5. CDR1 KGHSH and CDR2 LQKENI come from the germline V gene. CDR3 sequence reads: CASSGQGVHYEQYF. For the CDR3, the DNA is TGTGCCAGCTCCGGACAGGGGGTTCACTACGAGCAGTACTTC.

This sequence joins TRBV5-1 and TRBJ1-6; D may be TRBD1 (5 bases). Per germline, CDR1 SGHRS and CDR2 YFSETQ. V gave up 0 bases and J gave up 8 bases, with 12 bases separating them. This CDR3 is 15 amino acids long. The CDR3 sequence is CASSLGPGPDSPLHF. The CDR3 nucleotides are TGCGCCAGCAGCTTGGGACCAGGGCCGGATTCACCCCTCCACTTT.

This clone occurred a few times. CDR3 in amino acids: CASSSPGGSGELFF. DNA for the CDR3: TGTGCCAGCAGCTCCCCAGGGGGAAGCGGGGAGCTGTTTTTT. The chain combines TRBV7-2 with TRBJ2-2; 7 bases are shared with TRBD1. The CDR3 is made up of 14 amino acids. The V segment lost 4 bases and the J segment 7 bases; nucleotides outside the gene matches: 6. The germline V gene encodes CDR1 SGHTA and CDR2 FQGNSA.

The J gene is TRBJ2-4, the V gene TRBV27; perhaps TRBD2 as D (6 bases). Trimming cost V 5 bases and J 6 bases, with 11 bases left between them. The germline V gene encodes CDR1 MNHEY and CDR2 SMNVEV (reference sequence). The CDR3 totals 13 residues. The CDR3: CASSGGIRNIQYF. CDR3 coding DNA: TGTGCCAGCAGTGGGGGGATAAGAAACATTCAGTACTTC.

V and J are TRBV7-2 and TRBJ2-1; 12 bases align to TRBD1. CDR1 is SGHTA, CDR2 FQGNSA, per germline. The CDR3 runs 16 residues. V was pared by 2 bases and J by 7 bases, with 6 bases of the junction left unmatched. CDR3 sequence: CASSLQGTGGWNEQFF. The CDR3 region has the DNA TGTGCCAGCAGCTTACAGGGGACAGGGGGCTGGAATGAGCAGTTCTTC.

This clone was recorded a few times. This chain connects TRBV19 to TRBJ2-1; D call uncertain. The germline V gene encodes CDR1 LNHDA and CDR2 SQIVND (reference sequence). Trimming pared 5 bases from V and 3 bases from J, leaving 5 bases between. This CDR3 comprises 12 residues. DNA of the CDR3: TGTGCCAGTAGTCCTGGCTACAATGAGCAGTTCTTC. This sequence encodes CASSPGYNEQFF.

The chain joins TRBV14 to TRBJ2-5, with 7 nucleotides matching TRBD2. CDR3 length: 16 amino acids. V shed 4 bases and J 5 bases; nucleotides not matched to a gene: 13. Looked up from germline, CDR1 is SGHDN and CDR2 is FVKESK. The CDR3 reads CASSLPGGGPGETQYF. CDR3 coding DNA: TGTGCCAGCAGCCTTCCTGGCGGGGGACCAGGGGAGACCCAGTACTTC.

The V and J genes are TRBV7-3 and TRBJ1-6; TRBD1 matches 10 bases. This CDR3 has 16 amino acids. Germline V gives CDR1 SGHTA, CDR2 FQGTGA. The V and J ends lost 4 bases and 6 bases, in that order; junction bases with no gene match: 6. The CDR3: CASSSQTGGPNSPLHF. Here the CDR3 DNA reads TGTGCCAGCAGCTCCCAGACAGGGGGCCCTAATTCACCCCTCCACTTT.

This chain uses TRBV9 with TRBJ2-5, with 9 positions matching TRBD1. The germline V gene encodes CDR1 SGDLS and CDR2 YYNGEE. With 6 bases clipped from V and 5 bases from J, the junction kept 8 bases outside the gene matches. CDR3 size: 14 residues. CDR3 sequence (DNA): TGTGCCAGCATCTACACAGGGGGCGTGGAGACCCAGTACTTC. Its translation is CASIYTGGVETQYF.

The chain links TRBV5-1 to TRBJ1-5; 9 bases are shared with TRBD1. With V trimmed by 4 bases and J by 4 bases, 9 bases remained unmatched. This CDR3 spans 16 amino acids. Germline V CDR1 and CDR2: SGHRS, YFSETQ. The CDR3 region is CASSPDPGQGNQPQHF. In DNA form, the CDR3 reads TGCGCCAGCAGCCCTGACCCGGGACAGGGAAATCAGCCCCAGCATTTT. The full variable domain, with the rest looked up from reference TRBV5-1 and TRBJ1-5, is KAGVTQTPRYLIKTRGQQVTLSCSPISGHRSVSWYQQTPGQGLQFLFEYFSETQRNKGNFPGRFSGRQFSNSRSEMNVSTLELGDSALYLCASSPDPGQGNQPQHFGDGTRLSIL.

This clone has a handful of counts. The gene calls are TRBV6-5 and TRBJ1-2, with D possibly TRBD1 on 6 matching bases. The CDR3 covers 14 residues. The germline CDR1 and CDR2 sequences are MNHEY and SVGAGI. Trimming removed 5 bases at V and 5 bases at J, with 15 bases between. CDR3 residues: CASSIPGGGYGYTF. DNA of the CDR3: TGTGCCAGCAGTATCCCCGGGGGCGGGTATGGCTACACCTTC.

The rearrangement uses TRBV29-1 and TRBJ1-4; possibly TRBD1 for D (5 bases). The ends were cut back, 4 bases at V and 4 bases at J, with 10 bases in the middle. CDR1 and CDR2 from the germline V gene are SQVTM and ANQGSEA. The CDR3 runs to 13 residues. The CDR3 region is CSVGTGRNEKLFF. CDR3 nucleotides: TGCAGCGTTGGCACGGGGCGTAATGAAAAACTGTTTTTT.

This sequence joins TRBV4-3 and TRBJ2-5; 11 bases align to TRBD2. The CDR3 is 15 residues long. J gave up 2 bases and V 5 bases, and 4 bases lay outside the gene matches. Germline CDR1 LGHNA, CDR2 YSLEER. The DNA for the CDR3 is TGCGCCAGCAGCTACGGGACTAGCGGACAAGAGACCCAGTACTTC. As protein: CASSYGTSGQETQYF.

The J gene is TRBJ1-5, the V gene TRBV18; 7 bases map to TRBD1. CDR3 length equals 14 residues. V gave up 6 bases and J gave up 11 bases; unmatched junction bases: 13. The V gene's germline CDR1 is KGHSH and CDR2 LQKENI. This CDR3 reads CASSPGTERKSQHF. The CDR3 DNA sequence: TGTGCCAGCTCGCCGGGGACAGAGAGGAAGTCCCAGCATTTT.

In this sample, this clone turned up a few times. The chain uses TRBV6-5 and TRBJ2-7, with TRBD2 matching 7 bases. V lost 2 bases and J lost 4; bases outside the gene matches: 5. This CDR3 is built from 14 residues. CDR1 MNHEY and CDR2 SVGAGI come from the germline V gene. CDR3 loop: CASSYAGVRYEQYF. In nucleotides, the CDR3 is TGTGCCAGCAGTTACGCGGGGGTTCGGTACGAGCAGTACTTC.

The chain links TRBV5-1 to TRBJ1-2, with 9 bases that match TRBD1. The junction had 6 bases not matched to a gene; V was cut back by 6 bases and J by 3 bases. The germline V gene has CDR1 SGHRS and CDR2 YFSETQ. The CDR3 consists of 14 residues. The CDR3 is CASTKDRGYYGYTF. The CDR3 region has the DNA TGCGCCAGCACGAAAGACAGGGGGTACTATGGCTACACCTTC.

In its sample, this clone was seen a few times. The chain employs TRBV7-2 and TRBJ2-4; D unresolved. The length of the CDR3 is 13 residues. Germline V gene data show CDR1 as SGHTA and CDR2 as FQGNSA. V dropped 2 bases and J dropped 6 bases, with 8 bases sitting between them. The CDR3 here is CASSLSPLNIQYF. In DNA form, the CDR3 reads TGTGCCAGCAGCTTATCCCCGTTAAACATTCAGTACTTC.

Worth noting for this clone: The same CDR3 can be traced to other DNA sequences in this sample. The chain uses TRBV5-4 and TRBJ2-7, with D uncertain. V was pared by 1 base and J by 2 bases, with 4 bases between. The germline V gene encodes CDR1 SGHNT and CDR2 YYREEE (reference sequence). The CDR3 contains 12 residues. The CDR3 is CASSLSPYEQYF. The DNA of the CDR3 is TGTGCCAGCAGCTTGTCGCCCTACGAGCAGTACTTC.

There are a few counts of this clone. The chain uses TRBV7-2 and TRBJ2-1; 10 positions match TRBD1. The junction had 2 bases not matched to a gene; V was cut back by 3 bases and J by 3 bases. The CDR3 is made up of 15 amino acids. Germline-derived CDR1 and CDR2 are SGHTA and FQGNSA. The CDR3 bases are TGTGCCAGCAGCTTCGGACAGGGGGGCTACAATGAGCAGTTCTTC. Translation: CASSFGQGGYNEQFF. Complete variable domain (other parts from reference TRBV7-2 and TRBJ2-1): GAGVSQSPSNKVTEKGKDVELRCDPISGHTALYWYRQSLGQGLEFLIYFQGNSAPDKSGLPSDRFSAERTGGSVSTLTIQRTQQEDSAVYLCASSFGQGGYNEQFFGPGTRLTVL.

V is TRBV9 and J is TRBJ2-2, with D possibly matching TRBD2 (5 bases). V was cut by 4 bases and J by 1 base, with 14 bases left in between. Germline-derived CDR1 and CDR2 are SGDLS and YYNGEE. This CDR3 comprises 16 residues. The CDR3 spells CASSPYPSQNTGELFF. CDR3 nucleotide sequence: TGTGCCAGCAGCCCATACCCTAGCCAGAACACCGGGGAGCTGTTTTTT.

This clone was detected a few times. The chain carries TRBV28 and TRBJ1-2, with 8 bases fitting TRBD1. The CDR3 has 14 residues. The V gene end was trimmed by 5 bases and the J gene end by 4 bases; junction bases not matched to a gene: 6. The germline V gene encodes CDR1 MDHEN and CDR2 SYDVKM. Here the CDR3 reads CASSTRTGGYGYTF. In nucleotides, the CDR3 is TGTGCCAGCAGTACCAGAACAGGGGGCTATGGCTACACCTTC.

The chain uses TRBV7-2 and TRBJ2-3; 10 nucleotides line up with TRBD2. V trimming: 1 base; J trimming: 6 bases; junction bases outside the gene matches: 7. The CDR3 covers 16 residues. Germline V CDR1 and CDR2: SGHTA, FQGNSA. CDR3 coding DNA: TGTGCCAGCAGCTTAGTGGCTAGCGGGAGAGTGGATACGCAGTATTTT. It codes for CASSLVASGRVDTQYF.

The chain links TRBV18 to TRBJ1-1; D call uncertain. Germline lookup yields CDR1 KGHSH and CDR2 LQKENI. The CDR3 runs 14 residues. The V gene lost 3 bases and the J gene lost 1 base, with 9 bases spanning the gap. The CDR3 nucleotides read TGTGCCAGCTCACCGTCCATCCCGAACACTGAAGCTTTCTTT. Its protein is CASSPSIPNTEAFF.

The V and J genes are TRBV7-6 and TRBJ2-2, with D perhaps matching TRBD1 (6 bases). Germline assignment: CDR1 SGHVS and CDR2 FNYEAQ. The CDR3 loop spans 15 amino acids. The V gene lost 5 bases and the J gene lost 0 bases, with 10 bases spanning the gap. The CDR3 here is CASSLGHANTGELFF. DNA of the CDR3: TGTGCCAGCAGCCTGGGACACGCGAACACCGGGGAGCTGTTTTTT.

CDR3 DNA: TGTGCCAGCGGTTCGGGCACTAGCTCCTACAATGAGCAGTTCTTC. Its protein is CASGSGTSSYNEQFF. The chain employs TRBV2 and TRBJ2-1, with TRBD2 as a possible D gene (5 bases). The CDR3 has 15 residues. V was shortened by 8 bases and J by 0 bases, with 14 bases between the two germline ends. Germline V gene sequence: CDR1 SNHLY, CDR2 FYNNEI.

The chain uses TRBV10-3 and TRBJ1-1; possibly TRBD1 for D (6 bases). The length of the CDR3 is 15 residues. Germline CDR1 is ENHRY and CDR2 is SYGVKD. V was trimmed by 10 bases and J by 1 base, leaving 19 bases between them. The DNA of the CDR3 is TGTGCCACCCACAGGCAAAGGGGGACGAACACTGAAGCTTTCTTT. This sequence encodes CATHRQRGTNTEAFF.

V is TRBV5-1 and J is TRBJ1-5; tentatively, D is TRBD1 (6 bases). Germline assignment: CDR1 SGHRS and CDR2 YFSETQ. Trimming shortened V by 4 bases and J by 4 bases, and 15 bases separated the two germline ends. The CDR3 consists of 15 residues. DNA for the CDR3: TGCGCCAGCAGCCTGGACAGCTCCCGAAATCAGCCCCAGCATTTT. This encodes CASSLDSSRNQPQHF.

This clone was seen more than once but under ten times. V gene TRBV2 combines with J gene TRBJ2-2; no firm D call. The CDR3 is 14 residues long. Trimming removed 6 bases from V and 0 bases from J, with 8 bases in between. Germline values: CDR1 SNHLY, CDR2 FYNNEI. CDR3 amino acids: CASRDTPNTGELFF. The CDR3 bases are TGTGCCAGCAGGGATACACCGAACACCGGGGAGCTGTTTTTT. Looking up the rest from reference TRBV2 and TRBJ2-2 gives the full variable domain: EPEVTQTPSHQVTQMGQEVILRCVPISNHLYFYWYRQILGQKVEFLVSFYNNEISEKSEIFDDQFSVERPDGSNFTLKIRSTKLEDSAMYFCASRDTPNTGELFFGEGSRLTVL.

Only a few counts were recorded for this clone. The chain employs TRBV30 and TRBJ2-7, with TRBD1 matching over 7 bases. The CDR3 is made up of 13 amino acids. CDR1 and CDR2 (germline): GTSNPN, SVGIG (reference sequence). Trimming at V came to 5 bases and at J to 3 bases, leaving 7 bases not matched to a gene. The DNA of the CDR3 is TGTGCCTGGTCTACCGGGACAGTCTACGAGCAGTACTTC. Residues: CAWSTGTVYEQYF.

This clone was seen only a few times. V usage is TRBV28 and J usage is TRBJ2-1; 11 bases align to TRBD2. Germline CDR1 MDHEN, CDR2 SYDVKM. V shed 3 bases and J 4 bases; nucleotides not matched to a gene: 2. This CDR3 has 15 residues. The DNA for the CDR3 is TGTGCCAGCAGTTTGGGGACTAGCGGTTACAATGAGCAGTTCTTC. Encoded protein: CASSLGTSGYNEQFF. The full variable domain, in which reference TRBV28 and TRBJ2-1 provide the parts outside the CDR3, is DVKVTQSSRYLVKRTGEKVFLECVQDMDHENMFWYRQDPGLGLRLIYFSYDVKMKEKGDIPEGYSVSREKKERFSLILESASTNQTSMYLCASSLGTSGYNEQFFGPGTRLTVL.